These 9 T cell receptor beta chains came from one sample sequenced in a study of cytomegalovirus exposure and HLA in healthy donors. Vbeta (60) and Jbeta (13) primers were used in the PCR. The data were produced by immunoSEQ multiplex PCR, yet TCRdb's version contains in-frame clones alone and is incomplete. The sample holds about 130,000 clones, about 80% seen once. The source material was PBMCs. The source is a man aged 25 to 40 in good health.

Comments on this clone: Compared with germline, one end of the junction differs, possibly owing to a read error. The CDR3 bases are TGTGCTAGCAGCTTATCGGGACTTAGCACAGATACGCAGTATTTT. Translated, it gives CASSLSGLSTDTQYF. V usage is TRBV7-7 and J usage is TRBJ2-3; D is perhaps TRBD2 (6 bases). The CDR3 totals 15 residues. The germline CDR1 and CDR2 sequences are SSHAT and FNYEAQ (reference sequence).

The V gene is TRBV19, the J gene TRBJ1-5; no clear D. This CDR3 spans 13 amino acids. V was shortened by 3 bases and J by 4 bases, with 7 bases between the two germline ends. The germline V gene has CDR1 LNHDA and CDR2 SQIVND (reference sequence). The CDR3 spells CASSMSPNQPQHF. CDR3 DNA: TGTGCCAGTAGTATGTCTCCTAATCAGCCCCAGCATTTT.

About this clone itself: The junction does not match germline at one end; this may be a read error. The chain has TRBV6-5 and TRBJ2-1; TRBD1 agrees at 9 bases. CDR1 is MNHEY and CDR2 is SVGAGI in the germline V gene. The CDR3 is made up of 15 amino acids. CDR3 residues: CASRPPGQGGNGQFF. CDR3 nucleotide sequence: TGTGCCAGCAGGCCACCGGGACAGGGTGGTAATGGGCAGTTCTTC.

This rearrangement joins TRBV13 to TRBJ2-3; TRBD2 agrees at 7 bases. The germline V gene encodes CDR1 PRHDT and CDR2 FYEKMQ (reference sequence). J was trimmed by 4 bases and V by 0 bases; bases with no gene match: 1. The length of the CDR3 is 14 residues. The chain's CDR3 is CASSLGSGADTQYF. The DNA of the CDR3 is TGTGCCAGCAGCTTAGGCAGCGGGGCAGATACGCAGTATTTT.

The chain recombines TRBV18 with TRBJ2-1; the D is unclear. Per the germline V gene, CDR1 is KGHSH and CDR2 is LQKENI. V lost 2 bases and J 0 bases, leaving 5 bases between the germline ends. The CDR3 covers 14 residues. The CDR3 nucleotides are TGTGCCAGCTCACCATCGGGCTCCTACAATGAGCAGTTCTTC. Protein: CASSPSGSYNEQFF.

In its sample, this clone was seen a few times. The chain joins TRBV27 to TRBJ1-6; a weak D match, TRBD1 (6 bases). The germline gives CDR1 MNHEY, CDR2 SMNVEV (reference sequence). The CDR3 totals 13 residues. V was cut by 5 bases and J by 12 bases, with 14 bases left in between. The CDR3 protein is CASSKDSLLPLHF. CDR3 DNA sequence: TGTGCCAGCAGTAAGGACAGCCTGTTACCCCTCCACTTT.

This clone has only a few counts. One end of the junction is discordant with germline, which a read error may explain. This chain connects TRBV19 to TRBJ2-1, with 9 bases that match TRBD2. CDR1 is LNHDA, CDR2 SQIVND, per germline (reference sequence). The CDR3 length is 15 residues. CDR3 residues: CPSSMTSGAYNEQFF. CDR3 DNA: TGTCCCAGTAGTATGACTAGCGGAGCCTACAATGAGCAGTTCTTC. The complete variable domain, with remaining parts taken from reference TRBV19 and TRBJ2-1, reads DGGITQSPKYLFRKEGQNVTLSCEQNLNHDAMYWYRQDPGQGLRLIYYSQIVNDFQKGDIAEGYSVSREKKESFPLTVTSAQKNPTAFYLCPSSMTSGAYNEQFFGPGTRLTVL.

This sequence joins TRBV5-1 and TRBJ1-2, with no clear D. Trimming removed 0 bases from V and 3 bases from J, with 9 bases in between. The CDR3 sequence is 14 residues long. Germline loops: CDR1 SGHRS, CDR2 YFSETQ. CDR3 DNA: TGCGCCAGCAGCTTGGAGGAGGCTGACTATGGCTACACCTTC. As protein: CASSLEEADYGYTF.

J is TRBJ2-5 and V is TRBV27, with unresolved D. This CDR3 is 13 amino acids long. V lost 7 bases to trimming and J lost 2 bases, with 11 bases between them. Germline lookup yields CDR1 MNHEY and CDR2 SMNVEV (reference sequence). The CDR3 sequence: CASTRSQQETQYF. The CDR3 bases are TGTGCCAGCACCAGGTCGCAGCAAGAGACCCAGTACTTC.